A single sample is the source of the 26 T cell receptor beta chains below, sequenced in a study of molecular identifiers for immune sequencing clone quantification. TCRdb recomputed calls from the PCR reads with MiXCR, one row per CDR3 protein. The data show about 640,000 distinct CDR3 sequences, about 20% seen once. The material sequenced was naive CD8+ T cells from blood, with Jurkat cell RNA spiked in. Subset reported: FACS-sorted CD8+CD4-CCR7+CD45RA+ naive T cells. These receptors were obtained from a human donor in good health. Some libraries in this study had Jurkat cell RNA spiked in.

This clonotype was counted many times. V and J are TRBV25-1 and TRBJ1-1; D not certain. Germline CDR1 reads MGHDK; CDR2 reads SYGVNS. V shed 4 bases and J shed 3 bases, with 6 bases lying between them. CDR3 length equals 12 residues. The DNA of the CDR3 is TGTGCCAGCAGTGTTGCGCACACTGAAGCTTTCTTT. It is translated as CASSVAHTEAFF.

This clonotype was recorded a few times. CDR3 coding DNA: TGTGCCGGCATTCGACGCCCCCAGGGATGGACAGATACGCAGTATTTT. This gives the protein CAGIRRPQGWTDTQYF. The chain has TRBV6-4 and TRBJ2-3, with D perhaps TRBD1 (5 bases). The CDR3 is 16 residues long. Per the germline V gene, CDR1 is MRHNA and CDR2 is SNTAGT. Trimming took off 11 bases at V and 3 bases at J, with 24 bases between the two ends.

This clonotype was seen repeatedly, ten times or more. CDR3 residues: CASSLFLPEALAKNIQYF. CDR3 nucleotides: TGTGCCAGCAGCTTGTTTTTACCAGAAGCTCTAGCCAAAAACATTCAGTACTTC. V is TRBV5-4 and J is TRBJ2-4, with D unclear. Germline V gene sequence: CDR1 SGHNT, CDR2 YYREEE (reference sequence). Trimming stripped 1 base from V and 0 bases from J, with 17 bases between. This CDR3 comprises 18 residues.

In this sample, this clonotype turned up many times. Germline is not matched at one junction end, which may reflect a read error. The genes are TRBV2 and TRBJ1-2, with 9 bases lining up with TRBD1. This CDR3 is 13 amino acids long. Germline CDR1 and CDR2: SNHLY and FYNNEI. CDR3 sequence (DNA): TGCGCCAGCAGTGACAGGGGGAACTATGGCTACACCTTC. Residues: CASSDRGNYGYTF.

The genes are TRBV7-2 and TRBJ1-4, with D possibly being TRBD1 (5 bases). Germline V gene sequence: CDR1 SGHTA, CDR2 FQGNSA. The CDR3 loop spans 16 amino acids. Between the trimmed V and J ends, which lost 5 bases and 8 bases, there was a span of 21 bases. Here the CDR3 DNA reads TGTGCCAGCAGCCCAGCGCTTGGGCTGGGGCAGGAAAAACTGTTTTTT. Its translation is CASSPALGLGQEKLFF.

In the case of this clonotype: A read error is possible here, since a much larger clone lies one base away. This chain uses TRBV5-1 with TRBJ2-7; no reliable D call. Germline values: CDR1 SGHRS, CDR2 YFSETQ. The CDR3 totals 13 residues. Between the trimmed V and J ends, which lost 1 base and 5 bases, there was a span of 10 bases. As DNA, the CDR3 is TGCGCCAGCAGCTTGCTTAGCTTCCACGAGCAGTACTTC. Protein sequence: CASSLLSFHEQYF. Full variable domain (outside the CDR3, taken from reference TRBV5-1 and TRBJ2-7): KAGVTQTPRYLIKTRGQQVTLSCSPISGHRSVSWYQQTPGQGLQFLFEYFSETQRNKGNFPGRFSGRQFSNSRSEMNVSTLELGDSALYLCASSLLSFHEQYFGPGTRLTVT.

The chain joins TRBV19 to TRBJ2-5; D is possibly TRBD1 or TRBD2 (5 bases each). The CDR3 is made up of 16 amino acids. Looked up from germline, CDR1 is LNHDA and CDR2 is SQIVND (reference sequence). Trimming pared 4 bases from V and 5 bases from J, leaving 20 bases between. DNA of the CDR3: TGTGCCAGTAGTACTAAGGGACGGACACCAAGGGAGACCCAGTACTTC. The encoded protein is CASSTKGRTPRETQYF.

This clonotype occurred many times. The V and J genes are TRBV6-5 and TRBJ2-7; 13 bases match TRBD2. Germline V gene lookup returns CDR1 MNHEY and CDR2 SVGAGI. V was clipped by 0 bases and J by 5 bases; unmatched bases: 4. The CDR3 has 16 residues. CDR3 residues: CASSYSGLAGVNEQYF. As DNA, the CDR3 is TGTGCCAGCAGTTACTCTGGACTAGCGGGAGTGAACGAGCAGTACTTC.

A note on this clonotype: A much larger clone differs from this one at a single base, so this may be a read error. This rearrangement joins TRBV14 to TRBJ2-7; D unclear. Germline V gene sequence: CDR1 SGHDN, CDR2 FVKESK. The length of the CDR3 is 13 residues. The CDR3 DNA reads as TGTGCCAGCAGCCAAAGCAGCTCCCACGAGCAGTACTTC. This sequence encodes CASSQSSSHEQYF.

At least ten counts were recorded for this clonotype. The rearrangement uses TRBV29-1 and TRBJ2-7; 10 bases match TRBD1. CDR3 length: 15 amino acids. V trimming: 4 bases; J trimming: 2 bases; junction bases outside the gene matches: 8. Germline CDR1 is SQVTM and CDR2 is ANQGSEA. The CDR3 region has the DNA TGCAGCGTTGCCCCGACCGGGACAGGGGCCTACGAGCAGTACTTC. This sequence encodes CSVAPTGTGAYEQYF.

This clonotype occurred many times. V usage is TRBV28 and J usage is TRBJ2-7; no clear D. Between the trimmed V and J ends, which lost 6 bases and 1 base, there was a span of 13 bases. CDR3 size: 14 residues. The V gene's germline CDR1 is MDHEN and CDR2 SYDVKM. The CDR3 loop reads CASRATDGSYEQYF. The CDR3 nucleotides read TGTGCCAGCAGGGCGACGGACGGATCCTACGAGCAGTACTTC.

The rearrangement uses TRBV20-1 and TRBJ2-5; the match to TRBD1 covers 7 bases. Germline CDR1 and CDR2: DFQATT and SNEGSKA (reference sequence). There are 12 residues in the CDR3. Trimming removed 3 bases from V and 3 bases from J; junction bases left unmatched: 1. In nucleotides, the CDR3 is TGCAGTGCTAGTGGGACAGAAGAGACCCAGTACTTC. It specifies CSASGTEETQYF.

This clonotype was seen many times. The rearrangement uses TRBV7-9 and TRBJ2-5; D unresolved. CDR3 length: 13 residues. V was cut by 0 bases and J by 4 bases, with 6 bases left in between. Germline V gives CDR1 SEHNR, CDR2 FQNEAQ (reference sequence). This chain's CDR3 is CASSLAFGETQYF. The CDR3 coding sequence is TGTGCCAGCAGCTTAGCGTTCGGAGAGACCCAGTACTTC.

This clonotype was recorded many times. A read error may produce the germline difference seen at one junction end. The CDR3 bases are TGTGCCAGCAGCTCCTTAACCACAGGGGCCCCTAAGGAAAAACTGTTTTTT. Translation gives CASSSLTTGAPKEKLFF. The chain carries TRBV7-9 and TRBJ1-4; 7 bases map to TRBD1. Looked up from germline, CDR1 is SEHNR and CDR2 is FQNEAQ (reference sequence). CDR3 length: 17 amino acids.

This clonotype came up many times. CDR3 DNA: TGTGCCAGCGGGACAGGCTTGGAGACCCAGTACTTC. Amino acid sequence: CASGTGLETQYF. The gene calls are TRBV2 and TRBJ2-5, with 8 positions matching TRBD1. The length of the CDR3 is 12 residues. Germline assignment: CDR1 SNHLY and CDR2 FYNNEI. V shed 8 bases and J 5 bases; nucleotides not matched to a gene: 4.

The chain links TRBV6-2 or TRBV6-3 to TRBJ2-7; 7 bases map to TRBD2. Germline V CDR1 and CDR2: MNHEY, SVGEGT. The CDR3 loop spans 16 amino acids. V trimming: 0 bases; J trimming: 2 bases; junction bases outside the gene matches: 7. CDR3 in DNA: TGTGCCAGCAGTTACTCAGTGACTAGCCCCCCCTACGAGCAGTACTTC. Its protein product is CASSYSVTSPPYEQYF.

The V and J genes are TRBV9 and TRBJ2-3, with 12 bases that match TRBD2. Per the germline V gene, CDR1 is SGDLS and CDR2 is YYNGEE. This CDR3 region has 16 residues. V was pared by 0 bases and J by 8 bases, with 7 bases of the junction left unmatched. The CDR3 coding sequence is TGTGCCAGCAGCGTAGGCGGGACTAGCGGGCAGAGTACGCAGTATTTT. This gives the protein CASSVGGTSGQSTQYF.

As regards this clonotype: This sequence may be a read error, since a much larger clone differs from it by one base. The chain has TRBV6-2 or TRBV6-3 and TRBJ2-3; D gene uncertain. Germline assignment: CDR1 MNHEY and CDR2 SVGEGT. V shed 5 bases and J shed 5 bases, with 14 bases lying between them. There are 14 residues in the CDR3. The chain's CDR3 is CASSKILGIDTQYF. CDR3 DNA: TGTGCCAGCAGTAAAATTCTCGGCATAGATACGCAGTATTTT.

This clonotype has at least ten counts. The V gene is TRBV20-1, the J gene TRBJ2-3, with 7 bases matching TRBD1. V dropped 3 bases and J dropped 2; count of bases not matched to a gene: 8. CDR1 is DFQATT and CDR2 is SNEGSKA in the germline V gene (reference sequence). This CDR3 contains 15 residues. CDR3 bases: TGCAGTGCTAGTCAACCGGGACAGATCACAGATACGCAGTATTTT. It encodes CSASQPGQITDTQYF.

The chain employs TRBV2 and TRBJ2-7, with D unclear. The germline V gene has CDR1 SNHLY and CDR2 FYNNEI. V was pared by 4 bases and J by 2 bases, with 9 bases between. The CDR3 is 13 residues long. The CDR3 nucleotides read TGTGCCAGCAGTGTAGCAATTACCTACGAGCAGTACTTC. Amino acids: CASSVAITYEQYF.

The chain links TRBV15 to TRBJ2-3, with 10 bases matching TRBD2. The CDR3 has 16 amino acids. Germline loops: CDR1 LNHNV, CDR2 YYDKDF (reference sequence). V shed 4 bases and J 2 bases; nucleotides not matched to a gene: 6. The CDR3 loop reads CATSMETSGYTDTQYF. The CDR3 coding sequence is TGTGCCACCAGCATGGAGACTAGCGGGTACACAGATACGCAGTATTTT.

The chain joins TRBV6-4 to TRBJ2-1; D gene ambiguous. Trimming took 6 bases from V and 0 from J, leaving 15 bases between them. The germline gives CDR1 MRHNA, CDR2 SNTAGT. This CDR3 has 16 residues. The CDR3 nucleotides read TGTGCCAGCAGAGAGCCGGGCAGAAACTCCTACAATGAGCAGTTCTTC. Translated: CASREPGRNSYNEQFF.

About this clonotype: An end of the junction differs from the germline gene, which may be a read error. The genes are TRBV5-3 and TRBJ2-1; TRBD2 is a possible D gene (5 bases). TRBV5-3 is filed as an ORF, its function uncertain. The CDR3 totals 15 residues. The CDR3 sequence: CASSGLQSSYDEQFF. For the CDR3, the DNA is TGTGCCAGCAGTGGACTTCAGAGCTCCTACGATGAGCAGTTCTTC.

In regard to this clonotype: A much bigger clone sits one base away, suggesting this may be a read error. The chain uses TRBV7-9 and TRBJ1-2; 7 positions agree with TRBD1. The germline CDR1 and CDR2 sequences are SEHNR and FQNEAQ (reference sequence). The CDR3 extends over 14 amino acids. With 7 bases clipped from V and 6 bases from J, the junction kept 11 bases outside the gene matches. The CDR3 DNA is TGTGCCAGCACCCAGGGGGGGGCCGTCCATGGCTACACCTTC. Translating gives CASTQGGAVHGYTF.

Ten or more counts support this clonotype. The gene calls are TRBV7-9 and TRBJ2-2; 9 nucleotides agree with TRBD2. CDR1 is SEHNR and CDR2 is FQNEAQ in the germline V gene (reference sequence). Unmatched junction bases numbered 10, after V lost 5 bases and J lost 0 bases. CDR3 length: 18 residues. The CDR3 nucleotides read TGTGCCAGCAGCCCGGGACTAGCAGGACCAACGAACACCGGGGAGCTGTTTTTT. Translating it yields CASSPGLAGPTNTGELFF.

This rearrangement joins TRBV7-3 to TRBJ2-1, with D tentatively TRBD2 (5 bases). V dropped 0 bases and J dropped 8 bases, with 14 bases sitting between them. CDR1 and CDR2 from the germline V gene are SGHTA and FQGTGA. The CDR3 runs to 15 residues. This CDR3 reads CASSLTGETYDEQFF. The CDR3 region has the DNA TGTGCCAGCAGCTTAACGGGAGAAACTTACGATGAGCAGTTCTTC.